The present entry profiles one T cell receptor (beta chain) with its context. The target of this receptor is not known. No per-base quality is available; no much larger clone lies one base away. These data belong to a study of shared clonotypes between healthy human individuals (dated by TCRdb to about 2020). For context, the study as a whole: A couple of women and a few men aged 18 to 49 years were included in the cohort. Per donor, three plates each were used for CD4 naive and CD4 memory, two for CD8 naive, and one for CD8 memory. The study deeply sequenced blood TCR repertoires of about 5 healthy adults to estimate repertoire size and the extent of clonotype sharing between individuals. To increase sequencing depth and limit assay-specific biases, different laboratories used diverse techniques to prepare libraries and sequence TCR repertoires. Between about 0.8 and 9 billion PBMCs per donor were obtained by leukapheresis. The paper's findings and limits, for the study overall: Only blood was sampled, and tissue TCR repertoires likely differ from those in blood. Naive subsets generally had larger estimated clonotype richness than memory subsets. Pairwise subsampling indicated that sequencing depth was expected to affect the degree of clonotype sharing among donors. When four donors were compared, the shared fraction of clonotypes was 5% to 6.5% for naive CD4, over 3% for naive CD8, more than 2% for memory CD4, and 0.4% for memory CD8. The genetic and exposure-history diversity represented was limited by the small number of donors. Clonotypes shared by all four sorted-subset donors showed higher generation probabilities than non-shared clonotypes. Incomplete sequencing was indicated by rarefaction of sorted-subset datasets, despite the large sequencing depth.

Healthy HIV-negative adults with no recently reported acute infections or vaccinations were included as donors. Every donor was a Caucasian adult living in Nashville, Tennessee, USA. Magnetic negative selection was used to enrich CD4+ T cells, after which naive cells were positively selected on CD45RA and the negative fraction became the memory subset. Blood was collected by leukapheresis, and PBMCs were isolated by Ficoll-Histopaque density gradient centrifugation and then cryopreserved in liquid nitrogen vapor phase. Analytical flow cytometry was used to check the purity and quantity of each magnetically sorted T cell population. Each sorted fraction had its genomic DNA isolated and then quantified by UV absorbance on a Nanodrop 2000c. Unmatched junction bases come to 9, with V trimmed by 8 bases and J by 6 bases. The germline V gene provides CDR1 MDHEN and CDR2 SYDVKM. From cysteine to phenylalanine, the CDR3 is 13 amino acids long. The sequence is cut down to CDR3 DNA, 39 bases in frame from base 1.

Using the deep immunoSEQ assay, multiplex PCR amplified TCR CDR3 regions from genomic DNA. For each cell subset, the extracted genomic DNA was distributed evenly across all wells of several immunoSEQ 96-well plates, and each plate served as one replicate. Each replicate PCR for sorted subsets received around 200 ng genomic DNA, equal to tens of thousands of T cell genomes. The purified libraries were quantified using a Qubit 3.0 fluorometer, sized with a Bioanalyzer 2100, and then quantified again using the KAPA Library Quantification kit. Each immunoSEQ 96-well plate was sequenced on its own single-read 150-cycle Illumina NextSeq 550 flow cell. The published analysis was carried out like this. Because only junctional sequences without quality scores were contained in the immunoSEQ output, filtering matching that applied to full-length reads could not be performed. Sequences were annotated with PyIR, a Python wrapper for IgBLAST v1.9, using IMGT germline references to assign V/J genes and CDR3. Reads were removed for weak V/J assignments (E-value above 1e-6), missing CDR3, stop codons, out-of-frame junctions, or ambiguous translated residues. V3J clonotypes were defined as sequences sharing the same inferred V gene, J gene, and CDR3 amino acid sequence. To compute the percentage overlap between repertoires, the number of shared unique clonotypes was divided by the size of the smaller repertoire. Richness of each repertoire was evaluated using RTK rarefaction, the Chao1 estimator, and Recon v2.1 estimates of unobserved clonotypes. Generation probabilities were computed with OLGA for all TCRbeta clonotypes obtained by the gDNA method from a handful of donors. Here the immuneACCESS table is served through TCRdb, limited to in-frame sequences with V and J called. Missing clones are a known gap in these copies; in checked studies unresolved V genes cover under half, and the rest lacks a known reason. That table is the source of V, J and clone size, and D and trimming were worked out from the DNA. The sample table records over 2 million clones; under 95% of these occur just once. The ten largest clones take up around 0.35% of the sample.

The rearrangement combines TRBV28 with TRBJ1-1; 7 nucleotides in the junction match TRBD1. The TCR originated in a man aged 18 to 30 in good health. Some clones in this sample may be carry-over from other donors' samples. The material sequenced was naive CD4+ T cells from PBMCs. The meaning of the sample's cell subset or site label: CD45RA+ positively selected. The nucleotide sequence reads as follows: TGTGCCAGCGGACAGACAGGGAGGTCTGAAGCTTTCTTT. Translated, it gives CASGQTGRSEAFF.